The 28 T cell receptor beta chains in this list originate from one sample, sequenced in a study of T cell changes during pregnancy in multiple sclerosis. Only in-frame clones appear in the TCRdb table, and some are missing; sequencing was by immunoSEQ multiplex PCR. The table lists 40,000 to 45,000 clones, roughly 87% of them singletons. The sequenced sample was CD4+ T cells from peripheral blood mononuclear cells, obtained after pregnancy. The origin of the receptors is a female donor with multiple sclerosis, enrolled in a pregnancy study.

The rearrangement uses TRBV6-6 and TRBJ2-1, with 7 bases fitting TRBD1. Looked up from germline, CDR1 is MNHNY and CDR2 is SVGAGI (reference sequence). V lost 4 bases and J lost 6; bases outside the gene matches: 6. The CDR3 spans 14 residues. CDR3 nucleotide sequence: TGTGCCAGCAGTTTCCACCGGGACAGCAATGAGCAGTTCTTC. It yields the protein CASSFHRDSNEQFF.

This clone was observed a single time. The CDR3 DNA reads TGCGCCAGCAGCCAAGTTGTAGGACAGAGTAATGAAAAACTGTTTTTT. It is translated as CASSQVVGQSNEKLFF. The chain uses TRBV4-1 and TRBJ1-4, with a weak D call TRBD1 (6 bases). Per the germline V gene, CDR1 is MGHRA and CDR2 is YSYEKL. This CDR3 contains 16 residues. The V end was cut by 1 base, the J end by 4 bases, with 13 bases between.

This chain links TRBV11-2 with TRBJ2-6; the match to TRBD2 covers 7 bases. Trimming at V came to 2 bases and at J to 4 bases, leaving 8 bases not matched to a gene. This CDR3 is built from 17 residues. The germline V gene encodes CDR1 SGHAT and CDR2 FQNNGV. CDR3 protein: CASSLPRGGRGANVLTF. The CDR3 region has the DNA TGTGCCAGCAGCTTACCCCGGGGAGGGAGGGGGGCCAACGTCCTGACTTTC.

V usage is TRBV6-5 and J usage is TRBJ2-4, with 7 bases aligning to TRBD1. The CDR3 spans 15 residues. The V and J ends lost 5 bases and 1 base, in that order; junction bases with no gene match: 5. CDR1 is MNHEY and CDR2 is SVGAGI in the germline V gene. In DNA form, the CDR3 reads TGTGCCAGCAGTCCTGACAGGGTGGCCAAAAACATTCAGTACTTC. Protein sequence: CASSPDRVAKNIQYF.

This clone has just a few counts. The rearrangement links TRBV9 to TRBJ2-7; 9 positions agree with TRBD1. The V gene end was trimmed by 1 base and the J gene end by 9 bases; junction bases not matched to a gene: 5. This CDR3 is built from 13 residues. CDR1 SGDLS and CDR2 YYNGEE come from the germline V gene. For the CDR3, the DNA is TGTGCCAGCAGCGTAAGGGGACAGGGTACGCAGTACTTC. This codes for CASSVRGQGTQYF.

J is TRBJ2-3 and V is TRBV10-3; 8 bases map to TRBD1. The CDR3 covers 13 residues. Germline CDR1 and CDR2: ENHRY and SYGVKD. J lost 5 bases, V lost 10 bases, and 8 bases had no gene match. The CDR3 DNA follows: TGTGCCACGCAGACAGGGGTCGAAGATACGCAGTATTTT. It translates to CATQTGVEDTQYF.

The chain has TRBV7-8 and TRBJ1-2; 7 bases agree with TRBD1. The ends lost 5 bases at V and 8 bases at J; junction bases unmatched: 11. The CDR3 has 14 amino acids. The germline gives CDR1 SGHVS, CDR2 FQNEAQ. This CDR3 reads CASSLPDRVRGYTF. CDR3 DNA: TGTGCCAGCAGCCTCCCAGACAGGGTTCGGGGCTACACCTTC.

This clone was picked up a small number of times. The chain joins TRBV2 to TRBJ1-4; TRBD1 matches at 9 bases. CDR3 length: 14 residues. Germline V gene sequence: CDR1 SNHLY, CDR2 FYNNEI. The V gene end was trimmed by 6 bases and the J gene end by 8 bases; junction bases not matched to a gene: 7. For the CDR3, the DNA is TGTGCCAGCAGGTGGGGACAGGGAAGCGAAAAACTGTTTTTT. Its protein is CASRWGQGSEKLFF.

V usage is TRBV15 and J usage is TRBJ1-5; D is uncertain. V lost 0 bases and J lost 7, with 7 bases in between. Germline V gene data show CDR1 as LNHNV and CDR2 as YYDKDF (reference sequence). CDR3 length: 13 residues. The CDR3 loop reads CATSRDPGQPQHF. CDR3 coding DNA: TGTGCCACCAGCAGAGACCCAGGCCAGCCCCAGCATTTT.

The chain employs TRBV7-2 and TRBJ1-1; no clear D gene. V was shortened by 3 bases and J by 4 bases, with 6 bases between the two germline ends. Per the germline V gene, CDR1 is SGHTA and CDR2 is FQGNSA. This CDR3 comprises 12 residues. CDR3 amino acids: CASSLSRTEAFF. CDR3 DNA sequence: TGTGCCAGCAGCTTGTCCCGCACTGAAGCTTTCTTT. Using reference TRBV7-2 and TRBJ1-1 for the parts outside the CDR3, the full variable domain is GAGVSQSPSNKVTEKGKDVELRCDPISGHTALYWYRQSLGQGLEFLIYFQGNSAPDKSGLPSDRFSAERTGGSVSTLTIQRTQQEDSAVYLCASSLSRTEAFFGQGTRLTVV.

The rearrangement uses TRBV2 and TRBJ2-5; the match to TRBD2 covers 15 bases. V lost 4 bases, J lost 4 bases, and 1 base stayed unmatched. The CDR3 contains 15 residues. CDR1 and CDR2 from the germline V gene are SNHLY and FYNNEI. This chain's CDR3 is CASSGTSGGGETQYF. In DNA, the CDR3 is TGTGCCAGCAGTGGGACTAGCGGGGGGGGAGAGACCCAGTACTTC.

This sequence joins TRBV6-5 and TRBJ2-3, with 7 bases fitting TRBD1. Germline V gives CDR1 MNHEY, CDR2 SVGAGI. CDR3 length: 15 amino acids. With V trimmed by 5 bases and J by 2 bases, 7 bases remained unmatched. CDR3 nucleotides: TGTGCCAGCAGTGCTGGGACAGAACTCACAGATACGCAGTATTTT. Protein product: CASSAGTELTDTQYF.

The chain carries TRBV29-1 and TRBJ1-2; TRBD1 agrees at 9 bases. The CDR3 has 15 amino acids. Trimming removed 4 bases from V and 3 bases from J; junction bases left unmatched: 9. The germline CDR1 and CDR2 sequences are SQVTM and ANQGSEA. This chain's CDR3 is CSVAGTGRGDYGYTF. The CDR3 DNA reads TGCAGCGTTGCCGGGACAGGGAGGGGTGACTATGGCTACACCTTC.

The chain couples TRBV5-1 to TRBJ2-7, with 11 positions matching TRBD2. This CDR3 is 18 amino acids long. V gave up 4 bases and J gave up 0 bases; unmatched junction bases: 12. The germline gives CDR1 SGHRS, CDR2 YFSETQ. CDR3 amino acids: CASSPRLAGRPTSYEQYF. In DNA form, the CDR3 reads TGCGCCAGCAGCCCCCGACTAGCGGGGAGACCCACCTCCTACGAGCAGTACTTC.

The chain recombines TRBV5-4 with TRBJ1-6, with D possibly TRBD1 on 6 matching bases. Trimming left V 0 bases short and J 10 bases short, with 14 bases between. CDR3 length: 15 amino acids. Per germline, CDR1 SGHNT and CDR2 YYREEE (reference sequence). Written as DNA, the CDR3 is TGTGCCAGCAGCTTGGGGGGGCCATCAGACTCACCCCTCCACTTT. It translates to CASSLGGPSDSPLHF. Looking up the rest from reference TRBV5-4 and TRBJ1-6 gives the full variable domain: ETGVTQSPTHLIKTRGQQVTLRCSSQSGHNTVSWYQQALGQGPQFIFQYYREEENGRGNFPPRFSGLQFPNYSSELNVNALELDDSALYLCASSLGGPSDSPLHFGNGTRLTVT.

The chain uses TRBV27 and TRBJ1-1, with 9 bases aligning to TRBD1. CDR1 and CDR2 from the germline V gene are MNHEY and SMNVEV (reference sequence). The length of the CDR3 is 16 residues. The junction had 11 bases not matched to a gene; V was cut back by 6 bases and J by 3 bases. CDR3 nucleotide sequence: TGTGCCAGCAGGGAACAGGGGGCGCCCCGGGACACTGAAGCTTTCTTT. This encodes CASREQGAPRDTEAFF.

The chain employs TRBV11-2 and TRBJ2-5; D is undetermined. CDR3 size: 14 residues. Germline values: CDR1 SGHAT, CDR2 FQNNGV. With 1 base removed from V and 4 bases from J, the gap between germline ends came to 10 bases. The DNA for the CDR3 is TGTGCCAGCAGCTTAGGCCCCACAGCAGAGACCCAGTACTTC. Amino acids: CASSLGPTAETQYF. Looking up the rest from reference TRBV11-2 and TRBJ2-5 gives the full variable domain: EAGVAQSPRYKIIEKRQSVAFWCNPISGHATLYWYQQILGQGPKLLIQFQNNGVVDDSQLPKDRFSAERLKGVDSTLKIQPAKLEDSAVYLCASSLGPTAETQYFGPGTRLLVL.

The chain couples TRBV6-5 to TRBJ2-7; 9 nucleotides line up with TRBD2. V was clipped by 10 bases and J by 5 bases; unmatched bases: 12. The CDR3 runs 14 residues. The germline gives CDR1 MNHEY, CDR2 SVGAGI. As DNA, the CDR3 is TGTGCCACCCGGAGAGGACTAGCGAGAAACGAGCAGTACTTC. This translates into CATRRGLARNEQYF.

The V and J genes are TRBV5-6 and TRBJ1-2; the match to TRBD1 covers 9 bases. This CDR3 spans 14 amino acids. With 1 base clipped from V and 7 bases from J, the junction kept 5 bases outside the gene matches. The germline gives CDR1 SGHDT, CDR2 YYEEEE. CDR3 in amino acids: CASSLWDRDLGYTF. For the CDR3, the DNA is TGTGCCAGCAGCTTGTGGGACAGGGACCTTGGCTACACCTTC.

The chain has TRBV5-4 and TRBJ2-3, with D possibly matching TRBD2 (7 bases). This CDR3 has 15 residues. The V gene's germline CDR1 is SGHNT and CDR2 YYREEE (reference sequence). Between the trimmed V and J ends, which lost 2 bases and 4 bases, there was a span of 14 bases. The CDR3 loop reads CASSLSRGQADTQYF. CDR3 DNA sequence: TGTGCCAGCAGCTTATCGCGGGGGCAGGCAGATACGCAGTATTTT.

This chain connects TRBV5-6 to TRBJ2-3; possible D gene TRBD1, 6 bases. The V gene's germline CDR1 is SGHDT and CDR2 YYEEEE. The CDR3 extends over 16 amino acids. The ends were cut back, 4 bases at V and 0 bases at J, with 15 bases in the middle. CDR3 nucleotides: TGTGCCAGCAGCCGAAAACAGGGTATTAGCACAGATACGCAGTATTTT. Residues: CASSRKQGISTDTQYF.

V is TRBV9 and J is TRBJ1-2; TRBD1 matches at 7 bases. Germline V lookup: CDR1 SGDLS, CDR2 YYNGEE. Losses at the gene ends were 0 bases for V and 6 bases for J; bases not matched to a gene: 2. The length of the CDR3 is 13 residues. In DNA form, the CDR3 reads TGTGCCAGCAGCGTAGGGGGGACAGATGGCTACACCTTC. Its protein product is CASSVGGTDGYTF.

The chain carries TRBV19 and TRBJ1-6, with D perhaps matching TRBD1 (5 bases). The CDR3 has 15 residues. Trimming took 1 base from V and 7 from J, leaving 11 bases between them. Germline lookup yields CDR1 LNHDA and CDR2 SQIVND (reference sequence). The CDR3 reads CASSIAGYENSPLHF. Written as DNA, the CDR3 is TGTGCCAGTAGTATAGCAGGGTATGAGAATTCACCCCTCCACTTT.

As concerns this clone: The junction departs from the called germline gene at one end, perhaps through a read error. This rearrangement joins TRBV7-7 to TRBJ2-5; 7 nucleotides agree with TRBD1. The CDR3 is 13 residues long. Germline V CDR1 and CDR2: SSHAT, FNYEAQ (reference sequence). CDR3 in DNA: TGTGCTAGCAGCTATACAGGGGATGGGACCCAGTACTTC. Translation: CASSYTGDGTQYF.

V and J are TRBV10-1 and TRBJ2-3; possibly TRBD1 for D (6 bases). The V gene lost 6 bases and the J gene lost 2 bases, with 9 bases spanning the gap. The CDR3 sequence is 13 residues long. CDR1 is WNHNN and CDR2 is SYGVQD in the germline V gene (reference sequence). The CDR3 DNA reads as TGCGCCAGCAGACAGGGCTACACAGATACGCAGTATTTT. This gives the protein CASRQGYTDTQYF.

This clone has a single count. This rearrangement joins TRBV7-2 to TRBJ1-1; tentatively, D is TRBD1 (6 bases). V lost 5 bases and J lost 1, with 14 bases in between. The CDR3 covers 15 residues. Per germline, CDR1 SGHTA and CDR2 FQGNSA. CDR3 residues: CASSRGDRRNTEAFF. The CDR3 region has the DNA TGTGCCAGCAGCCGGGGTGACAGGCGGAACACTGAAGCTTTCTTT. The full variable domain, rest sourced from reference TRBV7-2 and TRBJ1-1, is GAGVSQSPSNKVTEKGKDVELRCDPISGHTALYWYRQSLGQGLEFLIYFQGNSAPDKSGLPSDRFSAERTGGSVSTLTIQRTQQEDSAVYLCASSRGDRRNTEAFFGQGTRLTVV.

The gene calls are TRBV5-5 and TRBJ1-5; D perhaps matches TRBD1 (5 bases). Germline V gene data show CDR1 as SGHKS and CDR2 as YYEKEE (reference sequence). Trimming stripped 0 bases from V and 3 bases from J, with 10 bases between. This CDR3 contains 15 residues. CDR3 sequence: CASSLGQGPNQPQHF. The DNA for the CDR3 is TGTGCCAGCAGCTTGGGGCAGGGTCCCAATCAGCCCCAGCATTTT. The complete variable domain, with remaining parts taken from reference TRBV5-5 and TRBJ1-5, reads DAGVTQSPTHLIKTRGQQVTLRCSPISGHKSVSWYQQVLGQGPQFIFQYYEKEERGRGNFPDRFSARQFPNYSSELNVNALLLGDSALYLCASSLGQGPNQPQHFGDGTRLSIL.

The chain links TRBV4-1 to TRBJ2-1; unclear D gene. The germline gives CDR1 MGHRA, CDR2 YSYEKL. V dropped 0 bases and J dropped 0 bases, with 9 bases sitting between them. This CDR3 is built from 16 residues. The CDR3 DNA sequence: TGCGCCAGCAGCCAAGAGCTCGATAGCTCCTACAATGAGCAGTTCTTC. This translates into CASSQELDSSYNEQFF.